The T cell receptor beta chain described here comes from a study of cytomegalovirus exposure and HLA in healthy donors. Some clones are missing from TCRdb's copy, which holds only in-frame ones; the method was immunoSEQ multiplex PCR. Among more than 110,000 clones listed, about 86% were seen once. Notes on the study in general: In vitro confirmation showed a few CMV-associated chains to be CMV antigen specific. Cytomegalovirus association was listed for about 150 TCR beta chains. With high specificity and sensitivity, the classifier reportedly diagnosed cytomegalovirus status.

CDR3 length: 13 amino acids. V was pared by 5 bases and J by 2 bases, with 7 bases between. CDR1 MDHEN and CDR2 SYDVKM come from the germline V gene. A remark on this clone: Its antigen is not identified.

Donors were drawn from the approximately 110-subject validation cohort, separate from the approximately 620-subject first cohort. This chain joins TRBV28 and TRBJ2-1, with no clear D. The sample consisted of PBMCs. This clonotype originated in a man younger than 35 in good health and CMV-seronegative. The CDR3 DNA follows: TGTGCCAGCAGTAGCGTCACCTACAATGAGCAGTTCTTC. Its protein is CASSSVTYNEQFF.